These T cell receptor beta chains were read from a single sample in a study of tumor-infiltrating lymphocytes in localized non-small cell lung cancer. Here immunoSEQ multiplex PCR was the method, and the copy in TCRdb shows in-frame clones only, minus some. There are more than 12,000 clones in the sample; roughly 79% occur only once, and approximately 2.5% lies in the top ten. What was sequenced was lung tumor tissue. Receptors were obtained from a human donor with non-small cell lung cancer. Each CDR3 is given with its conserved first and last residue. The order of the fields is J gene, CDR3 length, V gene, CDR3 protein.

>TRBJ1-5|12|TRBV28
CASFVSNQPQHF
>TRBJ1-2|14|TRBV5-8
CASSFGTGGYGYTF
>TRBJ2-6|18|TRBV29-1
CSVGPGTGGGSGANVLTF
>TRBJ2-2|14|TRBV6-4
CASSTSGDTGELFF
>TRBJ2-1|15|TRBV7-2
CASSFPSGMRNEQFF
>TRBJ2-7|15|TRBV27
CASSPVGVRPYEQYF
>TRBJ1-6|14|TRBV29-1
CSVRVGSPDSPLHF
>TRBJ1-2|12|TRBV28
CASSDFFRGYTF
>TRBJ2-5|15|TRBV5-6
CASSFWTGTRETQYF
>TRBJ2-7|14|TRBV7-2
CASRMEGGLYEQYF
>TRBJ1-1|14|TRBV7-3
CASSTSSMNTEAFF
>TRBJ2-7|13|TRBV28
CASSFSGTYEQYF
>TRBJ1-4|15|TRBV19
CASSSQRAGNEKLFF
>TRBJ2-1|17|TRBV13
CASTPPRLFGSYNEQFF
>TRBJ2-5|15|TRBV9
CASSARWGSQETQYF
>TRBJ2-1|14|TRBV4-2
CASSGYGYNDGQFF
>TRBJ1-2|15|TRBV6-5
CASSLTGTANYGYTF
>TRBJ2-1|14|TRBV28
CASSLSGSRGEQFF
>TRBJ1-5|14|TRBV2
CASSEGNRDQPQHF
>TRBJ2-7|14|TRBV6-1
CASSGGQLSYEQYF
>TRBJ2-7|15|TRBV28
CASSLTGESSYEQYF
>TRBJ2-7|16|TRBV11-3
CASSLRGQGYAYEQYF
>TRBJ1-2|14|TRBV7-9
CASSLRGGNYGYTF
>TRBJ2-6|19|TRBV5-1
CASSLGTSGRWSGANVLTF
>TRBJ2-5|14|TRBV7-7
CASSLTPGGETQYF
>TRBJ1-3|15|TRBV5-1
CASSQGQANGNTIYF
>TRBJ1-2|14|TRBV7-2
CASSLGDSRAGYTF
>TRBJ2-5|15|TRBV5-1
CASSNQGQGFETQYF
>TRBJ2-1|16|TRBV4-3
CASRTALADAYNEQFF
>TRBJ1-1|13|TRBV5-6
CASSRQGVGEAFF
>TRBJ1-5|13|TRBV30
CAWSGGHNQPQHF
>TRBJ1-1|15|TRBV10-3
CAISKGTGGNTEAFF
>TRBJ2-5|14|TRBV6-1
CASSRTLVQETQYF
>TRBJ1-2|12|TRBV2
CASSEKNYGYTF
>TRBJ1-1|15|TRBV10-3
CAISESSGANTEAFF